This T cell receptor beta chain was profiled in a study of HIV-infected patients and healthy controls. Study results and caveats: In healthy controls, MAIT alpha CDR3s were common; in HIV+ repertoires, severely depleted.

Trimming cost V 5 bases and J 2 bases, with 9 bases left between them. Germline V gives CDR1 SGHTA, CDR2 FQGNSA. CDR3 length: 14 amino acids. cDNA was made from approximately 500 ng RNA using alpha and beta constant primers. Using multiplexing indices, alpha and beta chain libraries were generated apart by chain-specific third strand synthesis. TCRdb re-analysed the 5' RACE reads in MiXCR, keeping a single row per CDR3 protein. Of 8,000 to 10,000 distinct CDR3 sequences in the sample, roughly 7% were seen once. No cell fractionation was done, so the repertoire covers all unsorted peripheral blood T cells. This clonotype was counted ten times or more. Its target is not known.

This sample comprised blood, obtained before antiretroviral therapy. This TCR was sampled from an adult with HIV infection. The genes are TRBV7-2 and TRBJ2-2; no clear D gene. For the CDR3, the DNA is TGTGCCAGCAGCCCCGACTCCAACACCGGGGAGCTGTTTTTT. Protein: CASSPDSNTGELFF.